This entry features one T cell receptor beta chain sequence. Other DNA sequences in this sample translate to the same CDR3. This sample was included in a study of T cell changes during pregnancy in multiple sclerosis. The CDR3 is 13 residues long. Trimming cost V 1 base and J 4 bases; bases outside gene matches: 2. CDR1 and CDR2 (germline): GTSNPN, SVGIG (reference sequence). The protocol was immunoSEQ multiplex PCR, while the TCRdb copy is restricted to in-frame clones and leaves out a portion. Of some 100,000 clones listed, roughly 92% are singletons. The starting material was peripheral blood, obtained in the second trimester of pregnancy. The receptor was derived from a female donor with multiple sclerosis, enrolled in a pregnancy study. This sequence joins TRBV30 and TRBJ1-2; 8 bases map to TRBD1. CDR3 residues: CAWSGGQGYGYTF. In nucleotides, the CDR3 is TGTGCCTGGAGTGGAGGACAGGGCTATGGCTACACCTTC.